Below, one T cell receptor (beta chain) is given with its context. It lacks a known antigen. No much larger clonotype is one base removed from it; base qualities were not supplied. The germline V gene encodes CDR1 MGHDK and CDR2 SYGVNS. V is cut by 3 bases and J by 1 base, and the space between the germline ends is 12 bases. The CDR3 has 15 amino acids, counting the end cysteine and phenylalanine. Only CDR3 DNA remains: 45 bases, in frame from the first base. Peripheral blood CD8+ and CD4+ T cells from healthy donors, Susac syndrome patients and multiple sclerosis patients were profiled using high-throughput TCR beta sequencing. The multiple sclerosis controls were treatment-naive patients whose relapsing-remitting disease, either stable or active, fulfilled the revised McDonald criteria. Bulk CD8+ and CD4+ T cells were purified by magnetic negative isolation, while CD8+ TEMRA cells were enriched using FACS. Blood was collected in EDTA tubes and processed within 24 hours, with PBMCs isolated through density gradient centrifugation. PBMCs intended for TCR sequencing were cryopreserved in liquid nitrogen and were subsequently thawed in a 37 degrees C water bath. The sorted or isolated CD4+, CD8+ and CD8+ TEMRA cells reached a purity of at least 90%.

The source of the sample is a study of CD8 T cells in Susac syndrome (dated by TCRdb to about 2019). Context from the whole study: Whether CD8+ T cell activation and differentiation in Susac syndrome was antigen driven was tested using repertoire sequencing. Clonality of the CD8+ T cell repertoire was compared between about a dozen healthy donors, approximately 14 Susac syndrome patients and some 15 multiple sclerosis patients. What the work shows at the level of the full study, not this receptor alone: The number of individuals in the TCR sequencing and HLA analysis was recognized as being relatively small.

RNA was extracted with the RNeasy kit and roughly 0.5 to 1 ug was reverse transcribed using random hexamers. The immunoSEQ multiplex PCR assay, which covers 54 Vbeta and 13 Jbeta segments, was used to amplify TCR beta CDR3 regions. PCR amplification bias was corrected using a synthetic template baseline for primer optimization and computational correction. On the authors' methods: Reads were annotated to V, D and J genes per IMGT and analyzed with immunoSEQ Analyzer, keeping only productive sequences. Clonality was calculated as one minus the Shannon entropy normalized by log2 of the number of productive unique sequences. For each patient and control, public and private clones were evaluated within the 100 most prevalent clones. Clones were defined as Susac-specific if absent from the healthy and MS cohorts, from more than 900 published viral clones and from other ImmuneACCESS disease sequences. The public reads were reanalyzed by TCRdb: fastp trimming at Q25, MiXCR alignment, in-frame beta chains only. Every distinct CDR3 protein forms one entry, paired with its most common genes and DNA. The V and J calls and clone size are TCRdb's, not the authors'. For this sample there are fewer than 350,000 distinct CDR3 sequences; around 85% appear just once. The ten biggest clones cover 0.2% to 0.25% of the sample.

Sequencing input: CD8+ T cells from PBMCs. The sequence was collected from a human donor with multiple sclerosis. The chain is encoded by TRBV25-1 joined to TRBJ1-1, and perhaps TRBD1 as D gene, on 5 matching bases. The CDR3 in this case is CASSEFGHPNTEAFF. The DNA is as follows: TGTGCCAGCAGTGAGTTTGGACATCCGAACACTGAAGCTTTCTTT.